A single sample gave rise to the 17 T cell receptor beta chains below, sequenced in a study of CD8+ T cells in alopecia areata. The treatment was: oral pan-JAK inhibitor, 5-10 mg twice daily. The sequencing template was cDNA reverse transcribed from extracted RNA. Clones were read by immunoSEQ multiplex PCR, and TCRdb kept only the in-frame ones, dropping some. The sample has some 44,000 clones; 80% to 95% are singletons. This material consisted of CD8+ T cells sorted from blood, taken at week 24, from a patient treated with tofacitinib. These receptors were collected from a human donor with alopecia areata.

About this clone itself: Mismatch with germline at one junction end may stem from a read error. The J gene is TRBJ2-7, the V gene TRBV7-9, with a tentative D call TRBD2 (6 bases). The CDR3 contains 13 residues. Germline V CDR1 and CDR2: SEHNR, FQNEAQ (reference sequence). CDR3 DNA sequence: TGTGCCAGCAGCCACCGGGACTCCTACGAGCAGTGCTTC. Translating gives CASSHRDSYEQCF.

The V gene is TRBV15, the J gene TRBJ2-4; D could derive from TRBD1 or TRBD2 (6 bases each). The CDR3 extends over 14 amino acids. Trimming removed 8 bases from V and 0 bases from J, with 11 bases in between. Germline CDR1 is LNHNV and CDR2 is YYDKDF (reference sequence). The CDR3 DNA is TGTGCCACCGAGGGGGACTTAGCCAAAAACATTCAGTACTTC. Amino acid sequence: CATEGDLAKNIQYF.

J is TRBJ2-2 and V is TRBV4-3; 8 positions match TRBD1. There are 15 residues in the CDR3. Germline values: CDR1 LGHNA, CDR2 YSLEER. With V trimmed by 3 bases and J by 1 base, 1 base remained unmatched. CDR3 residues: CASSQGTGNTGELFF. CDR3 nucleotides: TGCGCCAGCAGCCAGGGGACAGGGAACACCGGGGAGCTGTTTTTT.

This chain uses TRBV5-4 with TRBJ2-1, with unresolved D. Germline CDR1 and CDR2: SGHNT and YYREEE (reference sequence). V dropped 4 bases and J dropped 4 bases, with 12 bases sitting between them. This CDR3 contains 14 residues. This chain's CDR3 is CASSGTVLYNEQFF. Here the CDR3 DNA reads TGTGCCAGCAGCGGTACCGTCCTTTACAATGAGCAGTTCTTC.

The chain employs TRBV7-6 and TRBJ2-7, with D unclear. Germline assignment: CDR1 SGHVS and CDR2 FNYEAQ. The ends were cut back, 4 bases at V and 5 bases at J, with 15 bases in the middle. This CDR3 has 14 amino acids. The chain's CDR3 is CASSSSGRMDEQYF. The CDR3 coding sequence is TGTGCCAGCAGCTCCTCGGGCAGGATGGACGAGCAGTACTTC.

This chain joins TRBV28 and TRBJ2-3; D unclear. This CDR3 contains 12 residues. V shed 5 bases and J shed 7 bases, with 10 bases lying between them. Germline V gene sequence: CDR1 MDHEN, CDR2 SYDVKM. The CDR3 here is CASSPDPYTQYF. The CDR3 nucleotides are TGTGCCAGCAGTCCCGACCCCTATACGCAGTATTTT.

The chain uses TRBV14 and TRBJ2-3; 8 bases fit TRBD1. J gave up 3 bases and V 4 bases, and 6 bases lay outside the gene matches. From germline, CDR1 is SGHDN and CDR2 FVKESK. This CDR3 has 15 residues. CDR3 loop: CASSRHRQGTDTQYF. CDR3 DNA sequence: TGTGCCAGCAGCCGCCACAGACAGGGGACAGATACGCAGTATTTT.

This clone was observed once. The chain couples TRBV27 to TRBJ1-1, with D tentatively TRBD1 (5 bases). The V gene lost 10 bases and the J gene lost 8 bases, with 14 bases spanning the gap. Germline V gene data show CDR1 as MNHEY and CDR2 as SMNVEV (reference sequence). The CDR3 is 11 residues long. The CDR3 protein is CAIRRGVEAFF. CDR3 DNA: TGTGCCATCCGGAGGGGTGTCGAAGCTTTCTTT.

V and J are TRBV29-1 and TRBJ2-2; D assignment may be TRBD1 or TRBD2 (5 bases each). CDR1 SQVTM and CDR2 ANQGSEA come from the germline V gene. V shed 0 bases and J shed 1 base, with 9 bases lying between them. The CDR3 runs to 15 residues. In DNA, the CDR3 is TGCAGCGTTGAAGACGATGGGGGGAACACCGGGGAGCTGTTTTTT. It is translated as CSVEDDGGNTGELFF.

V and J are TRBV7-9 and TRBJ2-2; the match to TRBD1 covers 7 bases. The CDR3 is 14 residues long. Germline CDR1 and CDR2: SEHNR and FQNEAQ (reference sequence). V trimming: 1 base; J trimming: 4 bases; junction bases outside the gene matches: 0. The DNA for the CDR3 is TGTGCCAGCAGCTTAGGGGACAGCACCGGGGAGCTGTTTTTT. Its translation: CASSLGDSTGELFF.

The chain couples TRBV5-1 to TRBJ2-3; 12 positions agree with TRBD2. The junction had 9 bases not matched to a gene; V was cut back by 0 bases and J by 1 base. This CDR3 region has 19 residues. CDR1 and CDR2 from the germline V gene are SGHRS and YFSETQ. CDR3 DNA sequence: TGCGCCAGCAGCTTGGCACTAGCGGGGGGCCCGATCGGCACAGATACGCAGTATTTT. Protein sequence: CASSLALAGGPIGTDTQYF.

The V gene is TRBV30, the J gene TRBJ1-2, with TRBD1 identical over 9 bases. CDR3 length: 18 residues. The V gene's germline CDR1 is GTSNPN and CDR2 SVGIG (reference sequence). With 1 base clipped from V and 6 bases from J, the junction kept 18 bases outside the gene matches. The CDR3 sequence: CAWSETLTRDRERNGYTF. CDR3 DNA: TGTGCCTGGAGTGAGACCCTAACACGGGACAGGGAGAGGAATGGCTACACCTTC.

V is TRBV6-5 and J is TRBJ1-3, with 7 positions matching TRBD1. The length of the CDR3 is 15 residues. Germline V lookup: CDR1 MNHEY, CDR2 SVGAGI. Unmatched junction bases numbered 4, after V lost 5 bases and J lost 0 bases. CDR3: CASSPGGYSGNTIYF. CDR3 sequence (DNA): TGTGCCAGCAGTCCAGGGGGGTACTCTGGAAACACCATATATTTT.

This chain connects TRBV28 to TRBJ2-1; 16 nucleotides align to TRBD2. V lost 6 bases and J lost 2; bases outside the gene matches: 7. Germline-derived CDR1 and CDR2 are MDHEN and SYDVKM. The CDR3 totals 18 residues. The DNA of the CDR3 is TGTGCCAGCAGGTCCGGGACTAGCGGGGGGGCTCCCTACAATGAGCAGTTCTTC. It yields the protein CASRSGTSGGAPYNEQFF. Based on the CDR3 plus reference TRBV28 and TRBJ2-1, the full variable domain is DVKVTQSSRYLVKRTGEKVFLECVQDMDHENMFWYRQDPGLGLRLIYFSYDVKMKEKGDIPEGYSVSREKKERFSLILESASTNQTSMYLCASRSGTSGGAPYNEQFFGPGTRLTVL.

The CDR3 region has the DNA TGTGCCAGCAGTTCCACCCACCCGACCGACGGACCCCAAGAGACCCAGTACTTC. It translates to CASSSTHPTDGPQETQYF. The chain is built from TRBV28 and TRBJ2-5, with unresolved D. The V gene's germline CDR1 is MDHEN and CDR2 SYDVKM. Trimming removed 4 bases at V and 1 base at J, with 22 bases between. The CDR3 sequence is 18 residues long.

A single count supports this clone. J is TRBJ2-1 and V is TRBV7-6, with 13 bases matching TRBD2. The CDR3 consists of 17 residues. Trimming cost V 2 bases and J 4 bases; bases outside gene matches: 5. Germline-derived CDR1 and CDR2 are SGHVS and FNYEAQ. Written as DNA, the CDR3 is TGTGCCAGCAGCTTAAAACTAGCGGGGGGGCCGTACAATGAGCAGTTCTTC. Amino acid sequence: CASSLKLAGGPYNEQFF.

As DNA, the CDR3 is TGCGCCAGCAGCCAACTCCGGCAAGCGGGCAATGAGCAGTTCTTC. This gives the protein CASSQLRQAGNEQFF. The rearrangement joins TRBV4-3 to TRBJ2-1, with D perhaps TRBD2 (6 bases). This CDR3 region has 15 residues. Germline V gene data show CDR1 as LGHNA and CDR2 as YSLEER. V lost 2 bases, J lost 6 bases, and 14 bases lay in between.